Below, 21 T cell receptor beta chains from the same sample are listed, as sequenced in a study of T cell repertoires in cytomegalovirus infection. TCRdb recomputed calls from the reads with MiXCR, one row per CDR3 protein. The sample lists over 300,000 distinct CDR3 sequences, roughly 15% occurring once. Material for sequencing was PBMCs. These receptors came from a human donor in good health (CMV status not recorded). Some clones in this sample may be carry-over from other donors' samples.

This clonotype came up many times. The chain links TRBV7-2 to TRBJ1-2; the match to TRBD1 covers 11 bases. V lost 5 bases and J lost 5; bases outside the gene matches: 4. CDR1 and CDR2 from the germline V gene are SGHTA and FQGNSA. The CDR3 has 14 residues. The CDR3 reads CASSRDRGEYGYTF. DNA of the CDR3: TGTGCCAGCAGCCGGGACAGGGGGGAATATGGCTACACCTTC.

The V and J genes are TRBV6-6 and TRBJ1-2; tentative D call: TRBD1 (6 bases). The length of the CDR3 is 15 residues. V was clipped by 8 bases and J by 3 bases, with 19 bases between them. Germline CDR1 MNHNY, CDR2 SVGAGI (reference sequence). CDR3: CASGIGGRTDYGYTF. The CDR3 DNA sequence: TGTGCCAGCGGGATTGGGGGGCGCACGGACTATGGCTACACCTTC.

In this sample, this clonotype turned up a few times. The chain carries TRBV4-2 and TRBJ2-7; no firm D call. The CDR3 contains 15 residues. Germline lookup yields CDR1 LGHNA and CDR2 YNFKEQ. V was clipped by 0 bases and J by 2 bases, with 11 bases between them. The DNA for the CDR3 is TGTGCCAGCAGCCAAGATATACTTGGGACCTACGAGCAGTACTTC. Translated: CASSQDILGTYEQYF.

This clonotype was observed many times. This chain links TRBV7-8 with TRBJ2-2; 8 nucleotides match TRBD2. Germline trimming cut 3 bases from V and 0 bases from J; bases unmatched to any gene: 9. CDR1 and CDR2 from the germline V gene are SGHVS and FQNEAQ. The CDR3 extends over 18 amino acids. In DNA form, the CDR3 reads TGTGCCAGCAGCTTCGAGATGCGGGGGGCTACGAACACCGGGGAGCTGTTTTTT. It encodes CASSFEMRGATNTGELFF.

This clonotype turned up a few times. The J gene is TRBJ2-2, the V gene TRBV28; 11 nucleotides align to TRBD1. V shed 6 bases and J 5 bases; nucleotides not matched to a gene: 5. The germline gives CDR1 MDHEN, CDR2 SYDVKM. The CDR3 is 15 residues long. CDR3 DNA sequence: TGTGCCAGCAGAGGGGACAGGGGGTCAACCGGGGAGCTGTTTTTT. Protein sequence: CASRGDRGSTGELFF.

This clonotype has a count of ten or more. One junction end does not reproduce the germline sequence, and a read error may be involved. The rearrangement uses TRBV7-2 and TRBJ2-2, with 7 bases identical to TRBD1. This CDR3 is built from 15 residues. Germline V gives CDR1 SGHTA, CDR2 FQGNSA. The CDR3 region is CASSLGGRRSGELFF. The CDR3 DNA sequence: TGTGCCAGCAGTTTAGGGGGCCGGAGGTCCGGGGAGCTGTTTTTT.

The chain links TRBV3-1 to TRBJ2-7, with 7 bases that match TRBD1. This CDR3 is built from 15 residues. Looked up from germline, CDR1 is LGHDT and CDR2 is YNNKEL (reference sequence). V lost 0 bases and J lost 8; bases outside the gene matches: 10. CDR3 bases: TGTGCCAGCAGCCAAGATACCGGGACAGATCCTAAGCAGTACTTC. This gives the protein CASSQDTGTDPKQYF.

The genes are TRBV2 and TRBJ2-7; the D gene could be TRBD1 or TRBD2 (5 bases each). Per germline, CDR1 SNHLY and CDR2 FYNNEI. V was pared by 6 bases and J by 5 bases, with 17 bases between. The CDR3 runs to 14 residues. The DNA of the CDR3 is TGTGCCAGCAGGAAGGAGTCAGGGACCCACGAGCAGTACTTC. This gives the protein CASRKESGTHEQYF.

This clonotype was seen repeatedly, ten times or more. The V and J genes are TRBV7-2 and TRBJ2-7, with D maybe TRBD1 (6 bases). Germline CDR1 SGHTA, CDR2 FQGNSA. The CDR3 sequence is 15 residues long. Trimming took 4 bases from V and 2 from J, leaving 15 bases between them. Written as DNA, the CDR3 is TGTGCCAGCAGCTCCACAGGGACGGCTGCCTACGAGCAGTACTTC. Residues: CASSSTGTAAYEQYF.

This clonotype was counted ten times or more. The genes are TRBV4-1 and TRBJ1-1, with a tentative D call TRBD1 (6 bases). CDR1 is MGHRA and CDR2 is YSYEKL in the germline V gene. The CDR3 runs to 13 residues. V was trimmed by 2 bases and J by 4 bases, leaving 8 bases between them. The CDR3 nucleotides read TGCGCCAGCAGCCAACTGACAGGCACTGAAGCTTTCTTT. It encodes CASSQLTGTEAFF.

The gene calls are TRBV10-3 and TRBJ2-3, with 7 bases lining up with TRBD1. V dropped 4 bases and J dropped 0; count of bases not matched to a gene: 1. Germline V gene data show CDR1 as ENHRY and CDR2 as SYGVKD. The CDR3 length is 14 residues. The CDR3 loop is CAISGGQSTDTQYF. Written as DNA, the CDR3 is TGTGCCATCAGTGGGGGACAGAGCACAGATACGCAGTATTTT.

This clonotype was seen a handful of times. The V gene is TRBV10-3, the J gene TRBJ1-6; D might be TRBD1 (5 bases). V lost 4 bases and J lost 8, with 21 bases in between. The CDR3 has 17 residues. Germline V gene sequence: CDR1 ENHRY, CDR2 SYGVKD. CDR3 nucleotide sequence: TGTGCCATCAGTGGGGGTTTGGCAGGGAATATCGATTCACCCCTCCACTTT. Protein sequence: CAISGGLAGNIDSPLHF.

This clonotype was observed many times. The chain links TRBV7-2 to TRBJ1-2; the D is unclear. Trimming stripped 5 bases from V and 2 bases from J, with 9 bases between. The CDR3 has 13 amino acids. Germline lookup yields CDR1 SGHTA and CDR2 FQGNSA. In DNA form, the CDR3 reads TGTGCCAGCAGCCGACCAGGAAACTATGGCTACACCTTC. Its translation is CASSRPGNYGYTF.

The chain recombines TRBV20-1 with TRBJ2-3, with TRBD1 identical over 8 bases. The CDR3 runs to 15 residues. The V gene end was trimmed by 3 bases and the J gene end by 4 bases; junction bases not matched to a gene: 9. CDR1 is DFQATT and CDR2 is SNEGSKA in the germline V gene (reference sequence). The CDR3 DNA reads TGCAGTGCTAGCTCCGTGACAGGGGTCCCAGATACGCAGTATTTT. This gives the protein CSASSVTGVPDTQYF.

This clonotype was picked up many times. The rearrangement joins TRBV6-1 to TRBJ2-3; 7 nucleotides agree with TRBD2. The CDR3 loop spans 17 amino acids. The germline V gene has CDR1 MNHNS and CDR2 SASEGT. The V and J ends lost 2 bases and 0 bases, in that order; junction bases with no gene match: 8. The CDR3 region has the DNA TGTGCCAGCAGTGAAATTAGCGGGCGAGCTAGCACAGATACGCAGTATTTT. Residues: CASSEISGRASTDTQYF.

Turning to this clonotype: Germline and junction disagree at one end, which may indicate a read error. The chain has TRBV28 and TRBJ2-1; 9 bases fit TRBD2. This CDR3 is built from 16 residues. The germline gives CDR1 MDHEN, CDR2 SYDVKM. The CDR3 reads CSSSPPSAGGYNEQFF. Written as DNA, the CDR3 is TGTTCCAGCAGCCCCCCTTCTGCGGGGGGGTACAATGAGCAGTTCTTC. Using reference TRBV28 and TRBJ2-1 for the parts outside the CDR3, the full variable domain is DVKVTQSSRYLVKRTGEKVFLECVQDMDHENMFWYRQDPGLGLRLIYFSYDVKMKEKGDIPEGYSVSREKKERFSLILESASTNQTSMYLCSSSPPSAGGYNEQFFGPGTRLTVL.

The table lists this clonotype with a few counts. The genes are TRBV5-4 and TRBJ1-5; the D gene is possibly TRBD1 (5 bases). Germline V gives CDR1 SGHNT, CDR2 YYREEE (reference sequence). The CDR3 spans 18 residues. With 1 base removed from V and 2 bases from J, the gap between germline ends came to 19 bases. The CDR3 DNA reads TGTGCCAGCAGCTTGTTGGGACCGCCGAGGAATCGCAATCAGCCCCAGCATTTT. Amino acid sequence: CASSLLGPPRNRNQPQHF.

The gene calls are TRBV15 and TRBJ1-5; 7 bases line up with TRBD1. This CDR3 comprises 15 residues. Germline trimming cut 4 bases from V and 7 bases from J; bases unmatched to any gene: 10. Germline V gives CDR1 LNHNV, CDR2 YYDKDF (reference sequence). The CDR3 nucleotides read TGTGCCACCAGCACCCCTGACAGGGTTCGGCAGCCCCAGCATTTT. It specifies CATSTPDRVRQPQHF.

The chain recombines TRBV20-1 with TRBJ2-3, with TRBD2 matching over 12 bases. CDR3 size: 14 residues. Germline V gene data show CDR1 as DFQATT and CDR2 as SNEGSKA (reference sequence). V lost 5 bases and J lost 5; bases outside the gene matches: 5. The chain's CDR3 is CSADLAGGVDTQYF. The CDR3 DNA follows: TGCAGTGCTGACCTAGCGGGGGGGGTAGATACGCAGTATTTT.

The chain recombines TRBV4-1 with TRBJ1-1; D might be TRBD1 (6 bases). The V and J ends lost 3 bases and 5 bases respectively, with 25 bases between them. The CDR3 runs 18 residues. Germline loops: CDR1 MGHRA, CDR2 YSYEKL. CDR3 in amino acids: CASSHLALRGPRGTEAFF. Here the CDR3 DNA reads TGCGCCAGCAGCCATTTAGCCCTCCGGGGGCCGCGTGGGACTGAAGCTTTCTTT.

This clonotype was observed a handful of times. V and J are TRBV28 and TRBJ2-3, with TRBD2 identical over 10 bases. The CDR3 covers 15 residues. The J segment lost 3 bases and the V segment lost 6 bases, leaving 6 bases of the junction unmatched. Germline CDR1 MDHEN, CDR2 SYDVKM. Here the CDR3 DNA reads TGTGCCAGCAGCGCGGGACTAGCGTATACAGATACGCAGTATTTT. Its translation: CASSAGLAYTDTQYF.